Listed below are T cell receptor beta chains from one sample, sequenced in a study of OX40 agonist ivuxolimab in advanced cancers. Measured with immunoSEQ multiplex PCR; TCRdb has only the in-frame clones, and not every one. Of tens of thousands of clones in the sample, around 86% were seen once. Material: CD4+ or CD8+ T cells sorted from blood, obtained in a trial of the OX40 agonist ivuxolimab. Source of these receptors: an adult with an advanced solid tumor such as melanoma, head and neck, liver or kidney cancer. CDR3s include the opening cysteine and the closing phenylalanine or tryptophan. D genes are given only for firm matches. Clone size is shown for a subset of rows, as once, few, many or a class of expanded clone.

>TRBJ1-6|.|TRBV2|.
TGTGCCAGCAGTGAAGCGAGGCCCAGTGGCAATTCACCCCTCCACTTT
CASSEARPSGNSPLHF
>TRBJ1-2|.|TRBV11-2|.
TGTGCCAGCACCACCTCGGACCTCTATGGCTACACCTTC
CASTTSDLYGYTF
>TRBJ2-7|.|TRBV9|.
TGTGCCAGTTCACCGGACATCGGCTCCTACGAGCAGTACTTC
CASSPDIGSYEQYF
>TRBJ1-6|.|TRBV5-4|.
TGTGCCAGCAGCTTGGCCATCGGGGGGCAGGGTTCACCCCTCCACTTT
CASSLAIGGQGSPLHF
>TRBJ1-1|.|TRBV7-2|once
TGTGCCAGCAGCTTCTGGGCGAACACTGAAGCTTTCTTT
CASSFWANTEAFF
>TRBJ1-1|.|TRBV6-1|once
TGTGCCAGCATTCGACGGGGCTTGAACACTGAAGCTTTCTTT
CASIRRGLNTEAFF
>TRBJ1-2|.|TRBV2|.
TGTGCCAGCAGTGGGGGGCGACAGGACTATGGCTACACCTTC
CASSGGRQDYGYTF
>TRBJ2-5|TRBD2|TRBV6-6|.
TGTGCCAGCAGTGGTCAGCGGGGTTACGAAGAGACCCAGTACTTC
CASSGQRGYEETQYF
>TRBJ1-2|.|TRBV6-5|.
TGTGCCAGCAGTCCGGGGGTAGGGTTTGGCTACACCTTC
CASSPGVGFGYTF
>TRBJ2-1|.|TRBV27|.
TGTGCCAGCAGTTTATCGGGATTGGCCAATGAGCAGTTCTTC
CASSLSGLANEQFF
>TRBJ2-2|.|TRBV5-5|.
TGTGCCAGCAGCTTCCAGGTGACGAACACCGGGGAGCTGTTTTTT
CASSFQVTNTGELFF
>TRBJ2-7|.|TRBV7-2|.
TGTGCCAGCAGCTTTCCCCCCTCTGGAGAGCAGTACTTC
CASSFPPSGEQYF
>TRBJ2-5|.|TRBV9|.
TGTGCCAGCAGCGTAGGAGGCCAAGAGACCCAGTACTTC
CASSVGGQETQYF
>TRBJ2-5|TRBD2|TRBV9|.
TGTGCCAGCAGCGTAGGAGGCGGGGGGTACCAAGAGACCCAGTACTTC
CASSVGGGGYQETQYF
>TRBJ1-1|TRBD1|TRBV9|.
TGTGCCAGCAGCGCGACAGGGGGCACTGAAGCTTTCTTT
CASSATGGTEAFF
>TRBJ2-7|.|TRBV2|.
TGTGCCACTCTCCGGGACTCCTACGAGCAGTACTTC
CATLRDSYEQYF
>TRBJ1-5|.|TRBV6-1|.
TGTGCCAGCAGTGACGAACGGGCAGGGGAGCGCAATCAGCCCCAGCATTTT
CASSDERAGERNQPQHF
>TRBJ2-3|TRBD2|TRBV28|.
TGTGCCAGCATCCCATCTAGCGGGGCGAGCACAGATACGCAGTATTTT
CASIPSSGASTDTQYF
>TRBJ1-1|TRBD1|TRBV2|.
TGTGCCAGCAGTGATTTCGCGTCGGGACAGGGGGCAGGGAACACTGAAGCTTTCTTT
CASSDFASGQGAGNTEAFF
>TRBJ2-7|.|TRBV7-2|.
TGTGCCAGCAGCTTTGTGGGGGCCGGGGAGCAGTACTTC
CASSFVGAGEQYF
>TRBJ1-1|.|TRBV14|.
TGTGCCAGCAGCCAAGATATAGCGGGGCAAGGTTTCTTT
CASSQDIAGQGFF
>TRBJ2-7|.|TRBV18|.
TGTGCCAGCTCACCACACGAAAACTACGAGCAGTACTTC
CASSPHENYEQYF
>TRBJ2-1|TRBD2|TRBV20-1|.
TGCAGCCTCGGGAGGTTCGATGAGCAGTTCTTC
CSLGRFDEQFF
>TRBJ2-6|.|TRBV7-6|.
TGTGCCAGCGGGGGGCTAGTCGCTGGGGCCAACGTCCTGACTTTC
CASGGLVAGANVLTF
>TRBJ1-2|TRBD1|TRBV18|once
TGTGCCAGCTCACCTCCGACAGGGAACTATGGCTACACCTTC
CASSPPTGNYGYTF
>TRBJ1-5|.|TRBV2|.
TGTGCCAGCAGTGAGGGTCGGGGGAATCAGCCCCAGCATTTT
CASSEGRGNQPQHF
>TRBJ1-2|.|TRBV18|.
TGTGCCAGCTCACCAGACAGTAGCTATGGCTACACCTTC
CASSPDSSYGYTF
>TRBJ2-5|.|TRBV5-6|once
TGTGCCAGCACTTCTGTTGGGGTTGAGACCCAGTACTTC
CASTSVGVETQYF
>TRBJ1-6|.|TRBV20-1|.
TGCAGTGGCCCTGGGGCACCCCTCCACTTT
CSGPGAPLHF
>TRBJ2-1|TRBD1|TRBV28|.
TGTGCGGAAGGACAGGCCGGAGCCTACAATGAGCAGTTCTTC
CAEGQAGAYNEQFF
>TRBJ1-1|.|TRBV5-1|.
TGCGCCAGCAGTCAAGGGGCTTTCGAGACTGAAGCTTTCTTT
CASSQGAFETEAFF
>TRBJ1-1|.|TRBV18|.
TGTGCCAGCACTGACAAGAACACTGAAGCTTTCTTT
CASTDKNTEAFF
>TRBJ2-5|.|TRBV6-6|.
TGTGCCAGCACCGAGGTGGTCCAAGAGACCCAGTACTTC
CASTEVVQETQYF
>TRBJ2-3|TRBD1|TRBV19|.
TGTGCCAGTAGTATTCTGACAGGGGATGGGACAGATACGCAGTATTTT
CASSILTGDGTDTQYF
>TRBJ2-2|.|TRBV4-3|.
TGCGCCAGCAGCCAAGAGTGGGGATGGAACACCGGGGAGCTGTTTTTT
CASSQEWGWNTGELFF
>TRBJ1-1|.|TRBV7-2|.
TGTGCCAGCAGCGACCCGTTGATTCGAGCGGCTTTCTTT
CASSDPLIRAAFF
>TRBJ2-7|TRBD1|TRBV7-2|.
TGTGCCAGCACCCCCGGACAGGGTCTTTACGAGCAGTACTTC
CASTPGQGLYEQYF
>TRBJ2-1|.|TRBV6-5|.
TGTGCCAGCAGTGCGGGGAGCTCCTACAATGAGCAGTTCTTC
CASSAGSSYNEQFF
>TRBJ1-1|.|TRBV25-1|.
TGTGCCAGCAGTGAGTCAGGTCGTTGGCAAGCTTTCTTT
CASSESGRWQAFF
>TRBJ1-5|.|TRBV27|.
TGTGCCAGCAGTCCTAAGACAGGAAGCAATCAGCCCCAGCATTTT
CASSPKTGSNQPQHF
>TRBJ2-2|.|TRBV9|.
TGTGCCAGCAGCCCTCAGTTAGGGTGGCAGGGAAACACCGGGGAGCTGTTTTTT
CASSPQLGWQGNTGELFF
>TRBJ1-2|.|TRBV5-1|.
TGCGCCAGCAGCCTACTGGGGGACGATGGTGGCTACACCTTC
CASSLLGDDGGYTF
>TRBJ1-3|.|TRBV27|few
TGTGCCAGCGCCTCTCCGGGCAAGGGAAACACCATATATTTT
CASASPGKGNTIYF
>TRBJ1-4|TRBD1|TRBV30|.
TGTGCCTGGACCAGTCGGGACAGGGGTAGGCCTAATGAAAAACTGTTTTTT
CAWTSRDRGRPNEKLFF
>TRBJ1-4|.|TRBV12-5|.
TGTGCTAGTGGTTTCACCCCGGGAACAGCAACTAATGAAAAACTGTTTTTT
CASGFTPGTATNEKLFF
>TRBJ2-2|TRBD1|TRBV5-4|.
TGTGCCAGCAGAGGACAGGGTGGAACCGGGGAGCTGTTTTTT
CASRGQGGTGELFF
>TRBJ2-6|.|TRBV5-4|.
TGTGCCATCATCAATGGGGGGACAGTCCCCTCTGGGGCCAACGTCCTGACTTTC
CAIINGGTVPSGANVLTF
>TRBJ2-6|.|TRBV5-1|.
TGCGCCAGCAGCTCCGTAGGGGGGTCCAGGTCTGGGGCCAACGTCCTGACTTTC
CASSSVGGSRSGANVLTF
>TRBJ2-3|.|TRBV6-6|many
TGTGCCAGCACGGTTTCAGATACGCAGTATTTT
CASTVSDTQYF
>TRBJ2-3|.|TRBV27|.
TGTGCCACCGCCCGGGCAACTCCAGGCACAGATACGCAGTATTTT
CATARATPGTDTQYF
>TRBJ1-1|.|TRBV2|.
TGTGCCAGCACCTCGCGCCCCCATAGTTACACTGAAGCTTTCTTT
CASTSRPHSYTEAFF
>TRBJ2-2|.|TRBV6-4|.
TGTGCCAGCAGTGCCGAACCGAACACCGGGGAGCTGTTTTTT
CASSAEPNTGELFF
>TRBJ2-3|.|TRBV14|.
TGTGCCAGCAGCCAAGTTGTGGGCGCAGATACGCAGTATTTT
CASSQVVGADTQYF
>TRBJ2-7|.|TRBV7-8|.
TGTGCCAGCAGCTCCACCAAGACGACGGCGTCCTACGAGCAGTACTTC
CASSSTKTTASYEQYF
>TRBJ1-1|TRBD1|TRBV7-9|.
TGTGCCAGCAGCTTCTACAGGGGACCGTCCGTCACTGAAGCTTTCTTT
CASSFYRGPSVTEAFF
>TRBJ1-4|TRBD1|TRBV5-1|.
TGCGCCAGCAGCTTAGCGGACAGGGTGGGTGAAAAACTGTTTTTT
CASSLADRVGEKLFF
>TRBJ1-1|.|TRBV11-1|.
TGTGCCAGCAGCTGGAACAGGGTAGGAAGTGAGGCCGTTGAAGCTTTCTTT
CASSWNRVGSEAVEAFF
>TRBJ1-1|.|TRBV2|.
TGTGCCAGCACCGAAACGGTAGTTAGCAACACTGAAGCTTTCTTT
CASTETVVSNTEAFF